The subject of this entry is one T cell receptor beta chain. Its antigen is currently unknown. This record belongs to a study of cytomegalovirus exposure and HLA in healthy donors. Germline values: CDR1 MDHEN, CDR2 SYDVKM. The J segment lost 6 bases and the V segment lost 3 bases, leaving 6 bases of the junction unmatched. This CDR3 region has 16 residues. PCR used 60 Vbeta primers and 13 Jbeta primers. Clones were read by immunoSEQ multiplex PCR, and TCRdb kept only the in-frame ones, dropping some. The sample lists 150,000 to 250,000 clones, 65% to 90% occurring once. Whole-study findings and limits: Of the V segments, some could not be distinguished, including TRBV6-2 and TRBV6-3, and were excluded. What a later analysis showed was that several of the most significant clusters appeared linked to common viral pathogens. Testing in vitro showed three CMV-associated chains specific for CMV antigens.

At the time of sampling, donors were nominally healthy, though unrecorded immune exposures were likely. The sample comprised PBMCs. This sequence joins TRBV28 and TRBJ2-2; 11 nucleotides agree with TRBD2. The receptor's source is a woman aged 45-59 years in good health and CMV-seronegative. For the CDR3, the DNA is TGTGCCAGCAGTTTTACTAGCGGGAGATTCCCCGGGGAGCTGTTTTTT. Its protein product is CASSFTSGRFPGELFF.